The next 19 T cell receptor beta chains were all read from a single sample in a study of primary melanoma T cells and metastatic recurrence. Here immunoSEQ multiplex PCR was the method, and the copy in TCRdb shows in-frame clones only, minus some. The repertoire holds around 280 clones, with approximately 79% as singletons. The sample consisted of melanoma tumor tissue. The origin of the receptors is a human donor with melanoma.

The V call is TRBV29-1, the J call TRBJ2-1, with unresolved D. Germline V gene data show CDR1 as SQVTM and CDR2 as ANQGSEA. This CDR3 spans 15 amino acids. The V end lost 4 bases, the J end lost 7 bases, and 20 bases lay between the germline ends. CDR3 bases: TGCAGCGTTGTGTTAGGTCCTATTCGCGCAAATGAGCAGTTCTTC. Its protein product is CSVVLGPIRANEQFF.

This clone turned up a few times. The CDR3 DNA is TGTGCCAGCAGCATCCCCGGGACGGCCCCTAGGGGCTACACCTTC. Residues: CASSIPGTAPRGYTF. The chain combines TRBV11-3 with TRBJ1-2, with D perhaps matching TRBD1 (5 bases). Trimming took off 5 bases at V and 8 bases at J, with 21 bases between the two ends. Germline CDR1 and CDR2: SGHNT and YENEEA. There are 15 residues in the CDR3.

The chain couples TRBV6-8 to TRBJ1-1; 7 nucleotides match TRBD1. The CDR3 covers 12 residues. CDR1 is MNHGY and CDR2 is SAAAGT in the germline V gene. J lost 10 bases, V lost 3 bases, and 5 bases had no gene match. The CDR3 loop reads CASSYSGTAAFF. The CDR3 DNA reads as TGTGCCAGCAGTTATTCGGGGACAGCAGCTTTCTTT.

This chain uses TRBV7-5 with TRBJ1-2; the DNA was not used to check the table's D call, TRBD1. TRBV7-5 is tagged as a pseudogene. The CDR3 sequence is 16 residues long. Here the CDR3 DNA reads TGTGCCAGCAGCGTCTACACCGGGACAGTCAACTATGGCTACACCTTC. As protein: CASSVYTGTVNYGYTF.

This chain connects TRBV18 to TRBJ2-5, with a tentative D call TRBD1 (5 bases). V lost 0 bases to trimming and J lost 2 bases, with 10 bases between them. The CDR3 is made up of 15 amino acids. CDR1 and CDR2 from the germline V gene are KGHSH and LQKENI. CDR3 in DNA: TGTGCCAGCTCACCACCGGGGCGAGAACAAGAGACCCAGTACTTC. Protein sequence: CASSPPGREQETQYF.

The V and J genes are TRBV18 and TRBJ1-6; D unclear. CDR1 is KGHSH, CDR2 LQKENI, per germline. Trimming pared 0 bases from V and 5 bases from J, leaving 23 bases between. The CDR3 extends over 20 amino acids. In nucleotides, the CDR3 is TGTGCCAGCTCACCACCGTTCTCGGAACTAGTGGGGTCTCATAATTCACCCCTCCACTTT. Protein: CASSPPFSELVGSHNSPLHF.

The gene calls are TRBV6-8 and TRBJ2-2; 12 bases are a match to TRBD2. V lost 6 bases to trimming and J lost 2 bases; unmatched junction nucleotides: 10. The CDR3 has 18 residues. Germline CDR1 MNHGY, CDR2 SAAAGT. The CDR3 loop reads CASRVGLAGWINTGELFF. CDR3 nucleotide sequence: TGTGCCAGCAGAGTGGGACTAGCGGGCTGGATCAACACCGGGGAGCTGTTTTTT.

This chain connects TRBV19 to TRBJ1-6; possible D gene TRBD1, 5 bases. CDR1 is LNHDA and CDR2 is SQIVND in the germline V gene (reference sequence). This CDR3 contains 16 residues. V lost 0 bases and J lost 9, with 15 bases in between. This chain's CDR3 is CASSIDRRGRGSPLHF. The CDR3 region has the DNA TGTGCCAGTAGTATAGATCGGAGGGGAAGGGGTTCACCCCTCCACTTT.

The chain joins TRBV11-3 to TRBJ1-2, with TRBD1 matching 9 bases. CDR1 is SGHNT and CDR2 is YENEEA in the germline V gene. The CDR3 covers 16 residues. V lost 1 base and J lost 0; bases outside the gene matches: 3. CDR3: CASSLGDRVANYGYTF. The DNA for the CDR3 is TGTGCCAGCAGCTTAGGGGACAGGGTGGCTAACTATGGCTACACCTTC.

The chain is built from TRBV28 and TRBJ1-2; TRBD1 might be the D (6 bases). Trimming took off 8 bases at V and 4 bases at J, with 20 bases between the two ends. The CDR3 covers 15 residues. Germline V gene data show CDR1 as MDHEN and CDR2 as SYDVKM. Here the CDR3 reads CASPGGGGVLYGYTF. The CDR3 DNA is TGTGCCAGCCCTGGTGGCGGGGGCGTTCTCTATGGCTACACCTTC.

J is TRBJ2-3 and V is TRBV28, with TRBD2 identical over 7 bases. The junction had 13 bases not matched to a gene; V was cut back by 6 bases and J by 4 bases. The V gene's germline CDR1 is MDHEN and CDR2 SYDVKM. The CDR3 loop spans 16 amino acids. CDR3 sequence (DNA): TGTGCCAGCAGCACCCCCCCAGCGGGACGATCAGATACGCAGTATTTT. Residues: CASSTPPAGRSDTQYF.

The rearrangement joins TRBV6-8 to TRBJ1-2; tentatively, D is TRBD1 (5 bases). CDR1 and CDR2 from the germline V gene are MNHGY and SAAAGT. This CDR3 is 13 amino acids long. Trimming left V 2 bases short and J 6 bases short, with 10 bases between. The CDR3 loop is CASSYNPGDGYTF. The DNA for the CDR3 is TGTGCCAGCAGTTACAACCCGGGGGATGGCTACACCTTC.

The chain uses TRBV19 and TRBJ1-5, with a tentative D call TRBD1 (5 bases). Trimming left V 7 bases short and J 2 bases short, with 9 bases between. Per the germline V gene, CDR1 is LNHDA and CDR2 is SQIVND (reference sequence). This CDR3 is built from 13 residues. The CDR3 loop is CASKGARNQPQHF. CDR3 nucleotides: TGTGCCAGTAAAGGGGCACGCAATCAGCCCCAGCATTTT.

The chain employs TRBV6-1 and TRBJ2-1; D ambiguous. The CDR3 covers 14 residues. Germline CDR1 MNHNS, CDR2 SASEGT. Between the trimmed V and J ends, which lost 0 bases and 4 bases, there was a span of 7 bases. DNA for the CDR3: TGTGCCAGCAGTGAAGCGAGGAGTTACAATGAGCAGTTCTTC. Residues: CASSEARSYNEQFF.

For this clone: Compared with germline, one end of the junction differs, possibly owing to a read error. This chain links TRBV11-3 with TRBJ2-3; D perhaps matches TRBD1 (6 bases). The length of the CDR3 is 15 residues. Germline V gene lookup returns CDR1 SGHNT and CDR2 YENEEA. This chain's CDR3 is CASSDLFRSGATQYF. CDR3 nucleotide sequence: TGTGCTAGCAGCGATCTTTTTAGGTCAGGGGCTACGCAGTATTTT.

The rearrangement links TRBV29-1 to TRBJ2-7; no clear D gene. Trimming shortened V by 1 base and J by 2 bases, and 6 bases separated the two germline ends. The CDR3 sequence is 12 residues long. Germline V lookup: CDR1 SQVTM, CDR2 ANQGSEA. CDR3 amino acids: CSVEGLAYEQYF. In DNA, the CDR3 is TGCAGCGTTGAAGGGTTGGCCTACGAGCAGTACTTC.

The chain joins TRBV11-3 to TRBJ1-2, with a tentative D call TRBD1 (6 bases). Germline V gene sequence: CDR1 SGHNT, CDR2 YENEEA. This CDR3 is 14 amino acids long. V gave up 3 bases and J gave up 8 bases, with 16 bases separating them. This CDR3 is CASSFVSDRGGYTF. In nucleotides, the CDR3 is TGTGCCAGCAGCTTCGTGTCGGACAGAGGGGGCTACACCTTC.

The CDR3 region is CATKDRDTEAFF. The DNA for the CDR3 is TGTGCCACCAAGGACAGGGATACTGAAGCTTTCTTT. The chain couples TRBV6-8 to TRBJ1-1; 8 positions match TRBD1. Germline V lookup: CDR1 MNHGY, CDR2 SAAAGT. The CDR3 spans 12 residues. V gave up 10 bases and J gave up 5 bases; unmatched junction bases: 6.

V gene TRBV9 combines with J gene TRBJ1-2; D may be TRBD1 (6 bases). The V end lost 3 bases, the J end lost 2 bases, and 26 bases lay between the germline ends. CDR3 length: 19 residues. Per the germline V gene, CDR1 is SGDLS and CDR2 is YYNGEE. The DNA of the CDR3 is TGTGCCAGCAGCGAACCGACAGGCACTAGTTTTCGTCCCAACTATGGCTACACCTTC. It yields the protein CASSEPTGTSFRPNYGYTF.